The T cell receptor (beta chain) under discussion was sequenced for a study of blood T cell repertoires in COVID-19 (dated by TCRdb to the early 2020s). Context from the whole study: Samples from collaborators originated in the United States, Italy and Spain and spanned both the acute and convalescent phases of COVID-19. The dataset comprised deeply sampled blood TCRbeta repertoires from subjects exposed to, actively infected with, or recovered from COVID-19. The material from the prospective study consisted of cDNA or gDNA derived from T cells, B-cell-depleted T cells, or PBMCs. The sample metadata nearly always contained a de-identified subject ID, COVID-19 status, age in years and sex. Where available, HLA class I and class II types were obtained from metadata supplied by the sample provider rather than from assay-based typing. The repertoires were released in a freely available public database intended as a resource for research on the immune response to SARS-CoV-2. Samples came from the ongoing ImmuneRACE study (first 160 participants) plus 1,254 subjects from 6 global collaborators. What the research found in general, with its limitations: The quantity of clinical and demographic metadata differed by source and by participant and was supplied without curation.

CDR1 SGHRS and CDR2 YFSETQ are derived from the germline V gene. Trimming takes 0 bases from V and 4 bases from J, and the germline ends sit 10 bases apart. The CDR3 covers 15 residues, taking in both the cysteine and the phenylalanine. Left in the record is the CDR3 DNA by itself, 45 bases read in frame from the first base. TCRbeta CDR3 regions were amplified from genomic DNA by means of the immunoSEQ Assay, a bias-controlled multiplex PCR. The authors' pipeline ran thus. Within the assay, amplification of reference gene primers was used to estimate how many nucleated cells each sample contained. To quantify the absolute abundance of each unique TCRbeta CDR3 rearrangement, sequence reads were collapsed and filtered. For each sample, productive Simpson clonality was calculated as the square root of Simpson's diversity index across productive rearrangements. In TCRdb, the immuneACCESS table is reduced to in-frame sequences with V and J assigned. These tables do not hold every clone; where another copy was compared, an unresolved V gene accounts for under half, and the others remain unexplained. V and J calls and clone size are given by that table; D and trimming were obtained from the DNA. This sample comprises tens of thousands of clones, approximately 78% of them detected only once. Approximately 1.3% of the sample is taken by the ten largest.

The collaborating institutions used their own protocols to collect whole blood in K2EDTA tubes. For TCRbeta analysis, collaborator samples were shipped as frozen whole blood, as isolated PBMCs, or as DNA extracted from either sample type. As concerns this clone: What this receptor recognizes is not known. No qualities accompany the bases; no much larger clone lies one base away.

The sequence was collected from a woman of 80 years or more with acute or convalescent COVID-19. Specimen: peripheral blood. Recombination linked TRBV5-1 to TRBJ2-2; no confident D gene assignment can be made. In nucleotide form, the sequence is TGCGCCAGCAGCTTGGGCATCCTGGCCACCGGGGAGCTGTTTTTT. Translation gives CASSLGILATGELFF. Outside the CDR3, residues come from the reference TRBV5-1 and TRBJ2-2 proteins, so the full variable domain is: KAGVTQTPRYLIKTRGQQVTLSCSPISGHRSVSWYQQTPGQGLQFLFEYFSETQRNKGNFPGRFSGRQFSNSRSEMNVSTLELGDSALYLCASSLGILATGELFFGEGSRLTVL.